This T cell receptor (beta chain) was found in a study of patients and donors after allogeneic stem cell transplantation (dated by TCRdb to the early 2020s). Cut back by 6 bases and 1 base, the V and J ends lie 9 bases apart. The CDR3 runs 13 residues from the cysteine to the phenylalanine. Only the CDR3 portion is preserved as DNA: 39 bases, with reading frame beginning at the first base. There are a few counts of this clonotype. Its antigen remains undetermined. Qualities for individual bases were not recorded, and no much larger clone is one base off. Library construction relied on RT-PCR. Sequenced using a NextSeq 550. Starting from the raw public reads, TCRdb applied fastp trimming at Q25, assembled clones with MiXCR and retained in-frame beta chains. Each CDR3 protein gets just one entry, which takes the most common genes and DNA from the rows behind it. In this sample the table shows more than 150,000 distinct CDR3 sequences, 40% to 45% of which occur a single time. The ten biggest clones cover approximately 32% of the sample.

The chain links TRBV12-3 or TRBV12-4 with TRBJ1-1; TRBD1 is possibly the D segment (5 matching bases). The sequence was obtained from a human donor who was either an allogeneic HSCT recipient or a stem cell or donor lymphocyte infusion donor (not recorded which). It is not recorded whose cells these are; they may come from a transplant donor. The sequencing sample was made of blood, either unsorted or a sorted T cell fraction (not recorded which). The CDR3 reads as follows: CASSMQGNTEAFF. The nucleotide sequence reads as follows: TGTGCCAGCAGCATGCAGGGGAACACTGAAGCTTTCTTT.